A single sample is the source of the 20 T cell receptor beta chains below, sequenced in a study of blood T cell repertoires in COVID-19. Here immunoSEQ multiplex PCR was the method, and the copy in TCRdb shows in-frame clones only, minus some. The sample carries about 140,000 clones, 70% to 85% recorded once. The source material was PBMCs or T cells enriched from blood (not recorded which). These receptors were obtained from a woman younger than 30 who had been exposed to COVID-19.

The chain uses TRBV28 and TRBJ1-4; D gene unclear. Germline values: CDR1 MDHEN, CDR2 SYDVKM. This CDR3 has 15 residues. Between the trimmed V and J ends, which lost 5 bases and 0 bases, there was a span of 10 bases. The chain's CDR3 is CASSPGGATNEKLFF. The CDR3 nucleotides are TGTGCCAGCAGTCCCGGCGGAGCAACTAATGAAAAACTGTTTTTT.

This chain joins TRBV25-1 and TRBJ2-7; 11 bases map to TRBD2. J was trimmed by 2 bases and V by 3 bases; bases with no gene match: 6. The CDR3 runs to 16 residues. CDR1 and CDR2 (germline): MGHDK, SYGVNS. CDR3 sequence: CASSETGTSGPYEQYF. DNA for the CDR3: TGTGCCAGCAGTGAGACCGGGACTAGCGGACCCTACGAGCAGTACTTC.

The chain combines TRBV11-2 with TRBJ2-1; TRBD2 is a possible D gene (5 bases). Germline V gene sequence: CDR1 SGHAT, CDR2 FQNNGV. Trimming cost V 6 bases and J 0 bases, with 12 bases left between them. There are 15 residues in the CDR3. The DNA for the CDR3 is TGTGCCAGCAGTCGGACTGTAAACTCCTACAATGAGCAGTTCTTC. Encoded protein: CASSRTVNSYNEQFF.

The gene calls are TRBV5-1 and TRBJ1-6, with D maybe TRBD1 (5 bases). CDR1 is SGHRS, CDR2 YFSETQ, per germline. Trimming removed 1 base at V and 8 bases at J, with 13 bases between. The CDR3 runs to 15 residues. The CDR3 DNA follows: TGCGCCAGCAGCTTGTCATCAGGGTTTGATTCACCCCTCCACTTT. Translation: CASSLSSGFDSPLHF. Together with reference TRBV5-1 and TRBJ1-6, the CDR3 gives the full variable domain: KAGVTQTPRYLIKTRGQQVTLSCSPISGHRSVSWYQQTPGQGLQFLFEYFSETQRNKGNFPGRFSGRQFSNSRSEMNVSTLELGDSALYLCASSLSSGFDSPLHFGNGTRLTVT.

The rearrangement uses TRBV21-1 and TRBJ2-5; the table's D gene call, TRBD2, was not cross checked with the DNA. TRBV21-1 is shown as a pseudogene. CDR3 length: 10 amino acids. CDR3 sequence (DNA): TGTGCCAGCAGGAGAGAGACCCAGTACTTC. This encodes CASRRETQYF.

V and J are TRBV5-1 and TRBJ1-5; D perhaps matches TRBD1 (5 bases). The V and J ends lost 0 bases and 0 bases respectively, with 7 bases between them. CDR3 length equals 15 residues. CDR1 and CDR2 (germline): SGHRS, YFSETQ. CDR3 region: CASSLEGHSNQPQHF. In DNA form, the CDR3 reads TGCGCCAGCAGCTTGGAGGGGCATAGCAATCAGCCCCAGCATTTT.

CDR3 in amino acids: CASSTAGQGRGANVLTF. In DNA form, the CDR3 reads TGTGCCAGCAGCACTGCGGGACAGGGACGGGGGGCCAACGTCCTGACTTTC. The chain combines TRBV21-1 with TRBJ2-6; the DNA was not used to check the table's D call, TRBD1. TRBV21-1 is noted as a pseudogene. The CDR3 loop spans 17 amino acids.

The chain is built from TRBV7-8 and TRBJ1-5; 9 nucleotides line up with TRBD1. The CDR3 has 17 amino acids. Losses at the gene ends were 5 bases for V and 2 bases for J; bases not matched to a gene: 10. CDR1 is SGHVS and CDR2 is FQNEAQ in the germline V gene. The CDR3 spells CASSKISGTGRNQPQHF. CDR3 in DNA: TGTGCCAGCAGCAAGATCTCCGGGACAGGGCGCAATCAGCCCCAGCATTTT.

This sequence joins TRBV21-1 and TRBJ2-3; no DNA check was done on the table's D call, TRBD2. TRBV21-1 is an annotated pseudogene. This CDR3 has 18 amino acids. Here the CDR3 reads CASSKALCLAATTDTQYF. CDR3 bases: TGTGCCAGCAGCAAAGCGCTTTGTCTAGCGGCAACCACAGATACGCAGTATTTT.

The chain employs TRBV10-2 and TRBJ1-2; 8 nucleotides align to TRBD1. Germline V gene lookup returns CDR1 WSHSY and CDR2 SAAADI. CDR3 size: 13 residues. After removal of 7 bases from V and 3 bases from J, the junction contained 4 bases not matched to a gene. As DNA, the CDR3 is TGCGCCAGCACCCCGACAGGGGACTATGGCTACACCTTC. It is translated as CASTPTGDYGYTF.

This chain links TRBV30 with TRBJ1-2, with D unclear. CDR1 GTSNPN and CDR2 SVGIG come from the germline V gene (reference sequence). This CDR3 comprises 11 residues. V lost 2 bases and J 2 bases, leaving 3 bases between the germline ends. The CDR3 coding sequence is TGTGCCTGGAGTTTAAACTATGGCTACACCTTC. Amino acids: CAWSLNYGYTF.

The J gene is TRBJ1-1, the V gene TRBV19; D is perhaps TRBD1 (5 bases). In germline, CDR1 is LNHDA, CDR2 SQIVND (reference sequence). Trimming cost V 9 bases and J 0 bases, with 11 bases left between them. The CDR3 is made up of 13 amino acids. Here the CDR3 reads CARADRLNTEAFF. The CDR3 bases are TGTGCCAGGGCCGACAGACTGAACACTGAAGCTTTCTTT.

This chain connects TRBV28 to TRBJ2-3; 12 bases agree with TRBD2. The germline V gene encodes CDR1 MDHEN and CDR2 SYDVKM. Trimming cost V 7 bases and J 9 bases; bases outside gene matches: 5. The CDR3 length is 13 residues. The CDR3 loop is CASTASGRDTQYF. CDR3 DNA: TGTGCCAGCACGGCTAGCGGGAGGGACACGCAGTATTTT.

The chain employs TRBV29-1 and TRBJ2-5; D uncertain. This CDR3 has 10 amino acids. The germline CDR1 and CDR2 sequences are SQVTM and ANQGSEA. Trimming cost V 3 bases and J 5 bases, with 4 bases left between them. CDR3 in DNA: TGCAGCGTTGAGCAGGAGACCCAGTACTTC. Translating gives CSVEQETQYF.

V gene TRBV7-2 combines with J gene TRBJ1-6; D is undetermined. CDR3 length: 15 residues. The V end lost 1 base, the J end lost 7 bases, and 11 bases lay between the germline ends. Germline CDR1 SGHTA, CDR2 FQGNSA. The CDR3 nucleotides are TGTGCCAGCAGCTTAGATCGTTTACGGAATTCACCCCTCCACTTT. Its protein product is CASSLDRLRNSPLHF.

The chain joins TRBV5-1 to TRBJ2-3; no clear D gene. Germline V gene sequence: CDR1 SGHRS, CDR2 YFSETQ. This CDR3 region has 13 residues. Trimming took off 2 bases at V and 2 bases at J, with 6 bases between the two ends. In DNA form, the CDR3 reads TGCGCCAGCAGCTTACAAAACACAGATACGCAGTATTTT. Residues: CASSLQNTDTQYF. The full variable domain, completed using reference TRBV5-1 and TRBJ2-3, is KAGVTQTPRYLIKTRGQQVTLSCSPISGHRSVSWYQQTPGQGLQFLFEYFSETQRNKGNFPGRFSGRQFSNSRSEMNVSTLELGDSALYLCASSLQNTDTQYFGPGTRLTVL.

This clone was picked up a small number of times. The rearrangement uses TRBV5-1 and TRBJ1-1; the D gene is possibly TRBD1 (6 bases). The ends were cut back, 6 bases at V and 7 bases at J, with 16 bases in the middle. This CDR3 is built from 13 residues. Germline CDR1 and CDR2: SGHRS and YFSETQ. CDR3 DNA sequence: TGCGCCAGCACGACGGTCAGGGGATTTGAAGCTTTCTTT. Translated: CASTTVRGFEAFF.

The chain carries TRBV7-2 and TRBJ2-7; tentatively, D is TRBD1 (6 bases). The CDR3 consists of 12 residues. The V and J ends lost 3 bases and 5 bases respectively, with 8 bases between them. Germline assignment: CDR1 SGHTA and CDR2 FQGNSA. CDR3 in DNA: TGTGCCAGCAGCTTCAGGGGCCACGAGCAGTACTTC. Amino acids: CASSFRGHEQYF.

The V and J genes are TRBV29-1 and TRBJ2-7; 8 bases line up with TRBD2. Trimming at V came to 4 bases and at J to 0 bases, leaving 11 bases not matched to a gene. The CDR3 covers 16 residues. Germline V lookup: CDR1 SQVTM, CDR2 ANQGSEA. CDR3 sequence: CSVGTRLAGASYEQYF. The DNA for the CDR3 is TGCAGCGTTGGTACGCGGCTAGCGGGCGCCTCCTACGAGCAGTACTTC.

CDR3 in amino acids: CASSSDPRGSSTDTQYF. The DNA of the CDR3 is TGCGCCAGCAGCTCAGACCCACGGGGGTCGAGTACAGATACGCAGTATTTT. This chain joins TRBV4-3 and TRBJ2-3; D may be TRBD2 (6 bases). Trimming stripped 5 bases from V and 3 bases from J, with 21 bases between. Germline lookup yields CDR1 LGHNA and CDR2 YSLEER. The CDR3 contains 17 residues.